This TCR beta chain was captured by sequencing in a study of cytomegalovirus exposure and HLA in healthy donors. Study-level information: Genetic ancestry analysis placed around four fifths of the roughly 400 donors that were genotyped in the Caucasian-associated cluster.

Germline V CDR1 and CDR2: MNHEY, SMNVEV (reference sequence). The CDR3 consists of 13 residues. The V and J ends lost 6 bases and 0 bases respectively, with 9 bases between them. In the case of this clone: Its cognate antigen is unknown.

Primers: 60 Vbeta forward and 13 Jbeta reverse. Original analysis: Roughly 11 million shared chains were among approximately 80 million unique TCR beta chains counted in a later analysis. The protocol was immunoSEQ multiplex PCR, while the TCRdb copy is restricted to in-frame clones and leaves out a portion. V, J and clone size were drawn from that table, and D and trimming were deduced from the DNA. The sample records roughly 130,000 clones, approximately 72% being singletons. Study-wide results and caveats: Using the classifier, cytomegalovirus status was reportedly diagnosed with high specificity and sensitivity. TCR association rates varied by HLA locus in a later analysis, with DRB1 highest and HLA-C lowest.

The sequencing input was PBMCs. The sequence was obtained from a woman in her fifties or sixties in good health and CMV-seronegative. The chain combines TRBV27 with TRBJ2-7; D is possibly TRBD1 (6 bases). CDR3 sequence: CASRDSSSYEQYF. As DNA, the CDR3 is TGTGCCAGCAGGGACAGCAGCTCCTACGAGCAGTACTTC.